Given below is one T cell receptor beta chain in context. The sample comes from a study of T cell changes during pregnancy in multiple sclerosis. Germline V gives CDR1 SGHTA, CDR2 FQGNSA. CDR3 length equals 12 residues. With 5 bases clipped from V and 11 bases from J, the junction kept 8 bases outside the gene matches. Libraries were prepared by immunoSEQ multiplex PCR; TCRdb keeps only in-frame clonotypes and omits some of them. The sample holds about 100,000 clones; 85% to 95% are singletons and the top ten take over 0.65%. The chain is built from TRBV7-2 and TRBJ1-1, with 7 positions matching TRBD1. This sample comprised peripheral blood, obtained in the third trimester of pregnancy. The TCR comes from a female donor in good health, enrolled as a control in a pregnancy study. CDR3 protein: CASSLFDRDAFF. CDR3 coding DNA: TGTGCCAGCAGCCTTTTCGACAGGGACGCTTTCTTT.